Listed here is a single T cell receptor beta chain. The data belong to a study of blood T cell repertoires in COVID-19. For the study at large: Acute-phase and convalescent COVID-19 samples originated in the United States, Italy and Spain. PBMCs, B-cell-depleted T cells, or T cells provided the cDNA or gDNA that made up the material.

Trimming cost V 4 bases and J 10 bases, with 9 bases left between them. The CDR3 spans 12 residues. Per germline, CDR1 SGDLS and CDR2 YYNGEE. The table came from immunoSEQ multiplex PCR; TCRdb's copy has only in-frame clones and leaves some out. The sample holds 88,000 or so clones; around 79% are singletons and the top ten take about 24%. The specimen sequenced was peripheral blood. This receptor was taken from a human donor in a cohort sampled during active COVID-19. V and J are TRBV9 and TRBJ1-6; D is uncertain. CDR3 protein: CASSSRGSPLHF. CDR3 sequence (DNA): TGTGCCAGCAGCTCACGGGGATCACCCCTCCACTTT.